This T cell receptor beta chain was observed in a study of long-term antiretroviral therapy in people with HIV. Study context: There is a gap of about a decade between the earliest samples and the later 2015 immediate-ART recommendation.

Germline CDR1 is MDHEN and CDR2 is SYDVKM. This CDR3 is built from 16 residues. V was cut by 5 bases and J by 4 bases, with 17 bases left in between. As for this clone: The antigen is undetermined.

Every sample had roughly 0.9-10 million cryopreserved PBMC in it before DNA extraction. Study-level results: Repertoires with HIV possessed tighter CDR3 length spans than those of controls.

The immunoSEQ assay was v3.0, run at survey level. The study targeted about 40,000-50,000 T-cell genomes per sample in sequencing. The repertoire was sequenced with immunoSEQ multiplex PCR; TCRdb's copy has only in-frame clones and lacks some. The repertoire has over 30,000 clones, 75% to 85% of them found once; the top ten carry about 3.2%. The sequencing used unsorted PBMCs, collected 1.9 years after starting antiretroviral therapy. The chain joins TRBV28 to TRBJ1-4; no reliable D call. The sequence came from a young man with HIV. For the CDR3, the DNA is TGTGCCAGCAGTCCGGCAGGACGGGAGATTAATGAAAAACTGTTTTTT. Translation: CASSPAGREINEKLFF.